This TCR beta chain was sequenced during a study of PD-1 blockade in classical Hodgkin lymphoma (TCRdb year 2020). With respect to the entire study: The study used TCR beta sequencing and CyTOF to define a peripheral blood immune signature of response to PD-1 blockade in classical Hodgkin lymphoma. What the research found in general, with its limitations: The study was limited to a single clinical trial cohort, and causes of repertoire differences, possibly disease activity or prior therapy, remained undefined. Baseline TCR diversity was reported as lower in newly diagnosed patients than in healthy donors, and lower still in relapsed/refractory patients.

Genomic DNA was extracted with the Qiagen DNeasy kit from unsorted PBMCs and from negatively selected CD4+ and CD8+ fractions. Using primers that anneal to V and J segments, immunoSEQ multiplex PCR amplified the TCR beta CDR3 regions. Amplification bias was minimized using a synthetic immune receptor repertoire, and residual bias was removed computationally after sequencing. For the original study's pipeline: Custom Python scripts were used to quantify repertoire diversity as the Shannon entropy index. The unsorted, CD4+ and CD8+ repertoires were each analyzed separately, with the exception of combined analyses, where CD4+ and CD8+ sequences were merged in silico. TCRdb's version of the immuneACCESS table is confined to in-frame rearrangements and falls short of the full clone set. An unresolved V gene accounts for under half of the shortfall where checked; the remainder is of unknown origin. From that table come the V and J calls and clone size; the DNA was used to work out D and trimming. A total of tens of thousands of clones appear in this sample, 88% of them only once. The leading ten clones occupy 1% to 1.5% of the sample.

On this clone itself: The clone's antigen remains unknown. Base qualities were left out, and no much larger clone turns up one base away.

Sequences MDHEN (CDR1) and SYDVKM (CDR2) are obtained from the germline V gene. Its CDR3 holds 16 amino acids, cysteine through phenylalanine. Only the CDR3 part of the read is kept: 48 bases, read in frame from the first base. For this chain, trimming is 6 bases at the V end and 1 base at the J end, and the number of junction bases without a gene match is 8. The time point label here, explained by the study, means: newly diagnosed, previously untreated cHL patient sample. CD4+ T cells were purified from thawed PBMCs by magnetic negative selection with a Miltenyi CD4+ T cell isolation kit. To serve as a comparison group for the relapsed/refractory trial patients, PBMCs were sequenced from patients with newly diagnosed, previously untreated classical Hodgkin lymphoma. After peripheral blood was drawn into 8 mL Vacutainer Cell Preparation Tubes, PBMCs were isolated by centrifugation and then cryopreserved. Purified CD4+ and CD8+ fractions were prepared only for cases where an additional PBMC sample was available. Magnetically labelled cells were removed on LS columns in a quadroMACS separator, and the flow-through was collected as the purified fraction.

The V and J segments used are TRBV28 and TRBJ2-2, and 7 bases in between align with TRBD1. This sequence was found in a human donor with classical Hodgkin lymphoma. Sequencing used CD4+ T cells from blood. Here the CDR3 is given as CASSPSGTENTGELFF. The DNA sequence is given as TGTGCCAGCAGCCCCTCCGGGACAGAGAACACCGGGGAGCTGTTTTTT.